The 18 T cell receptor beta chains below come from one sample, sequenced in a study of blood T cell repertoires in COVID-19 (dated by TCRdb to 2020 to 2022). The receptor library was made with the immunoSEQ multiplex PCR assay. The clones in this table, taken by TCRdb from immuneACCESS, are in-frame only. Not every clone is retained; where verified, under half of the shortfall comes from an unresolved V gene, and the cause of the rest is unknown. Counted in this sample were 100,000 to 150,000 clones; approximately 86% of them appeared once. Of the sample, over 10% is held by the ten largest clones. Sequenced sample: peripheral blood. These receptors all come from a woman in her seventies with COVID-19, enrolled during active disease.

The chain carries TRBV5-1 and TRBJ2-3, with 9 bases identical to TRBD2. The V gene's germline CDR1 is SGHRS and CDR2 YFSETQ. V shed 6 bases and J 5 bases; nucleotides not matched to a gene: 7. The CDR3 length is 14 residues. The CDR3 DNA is TGCGCCAGCAAGGGCGGGGGGGCGAGAGATACGCAGTATTTT. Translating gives CASKGGGARDTQYF.

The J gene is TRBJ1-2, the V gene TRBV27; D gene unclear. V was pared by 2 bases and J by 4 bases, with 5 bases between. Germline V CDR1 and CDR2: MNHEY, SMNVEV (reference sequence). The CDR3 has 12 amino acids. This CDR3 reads CASSLRGYGYTF. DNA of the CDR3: TGTGCCAGCAGTTTACGGGGCTATGGCTACACCTTC.

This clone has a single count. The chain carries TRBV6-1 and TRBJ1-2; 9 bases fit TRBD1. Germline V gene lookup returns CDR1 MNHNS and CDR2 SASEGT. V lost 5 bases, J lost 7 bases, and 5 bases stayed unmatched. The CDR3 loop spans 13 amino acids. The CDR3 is CASSPTTGGGYTF. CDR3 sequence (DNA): TGTGCCAGCAGTCCAACGACAGGGGGTGGCTACACCTTC.

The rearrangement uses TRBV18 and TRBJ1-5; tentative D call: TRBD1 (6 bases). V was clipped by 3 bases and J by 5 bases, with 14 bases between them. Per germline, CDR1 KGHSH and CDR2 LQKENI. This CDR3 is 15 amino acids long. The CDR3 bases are TGTGCCAGCTCACCTCTATCAGGGGTTGATCAGCCCCAGCATTTT. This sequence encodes CASSPLSGVDQPQHF.

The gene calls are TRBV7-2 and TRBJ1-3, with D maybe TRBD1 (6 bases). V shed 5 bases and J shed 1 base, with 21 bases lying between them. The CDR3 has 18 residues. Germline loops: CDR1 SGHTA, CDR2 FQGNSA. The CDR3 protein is CASSLFRDIQLSGNTIYF. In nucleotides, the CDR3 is TGTGCCAGCAGCCTGTTCCGGGACATTCAACTATCTGGAAACACCATATATTTT.

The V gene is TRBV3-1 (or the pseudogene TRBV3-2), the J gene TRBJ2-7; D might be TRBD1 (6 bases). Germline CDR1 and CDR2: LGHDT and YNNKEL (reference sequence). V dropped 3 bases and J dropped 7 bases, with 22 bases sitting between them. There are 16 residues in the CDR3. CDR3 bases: TGTGCCAGCAGCCAGGACTGGGGGCCTTCCTTGGGGGAGCAGTACTTC. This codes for CASSQDWGPSLGEQYF.

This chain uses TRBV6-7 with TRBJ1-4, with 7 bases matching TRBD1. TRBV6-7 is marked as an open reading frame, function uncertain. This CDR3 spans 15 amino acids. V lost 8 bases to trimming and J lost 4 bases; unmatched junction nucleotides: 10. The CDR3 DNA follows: TGTGCCAGCTGGTTAGGGGACAGCCGTAATGAAAAACTGTTTTTT. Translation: CASWLGDSRNEKLFF.

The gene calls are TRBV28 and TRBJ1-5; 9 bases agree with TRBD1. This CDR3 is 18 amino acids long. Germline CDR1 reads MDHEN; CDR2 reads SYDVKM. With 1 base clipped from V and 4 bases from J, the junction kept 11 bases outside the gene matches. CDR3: CASSLSYLPGQGNQPQHF. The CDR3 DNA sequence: TGTGCCAGCAGTTTATCCTATTTACCGGGACAGGGTAATCAGCCCCAGCATTTT.

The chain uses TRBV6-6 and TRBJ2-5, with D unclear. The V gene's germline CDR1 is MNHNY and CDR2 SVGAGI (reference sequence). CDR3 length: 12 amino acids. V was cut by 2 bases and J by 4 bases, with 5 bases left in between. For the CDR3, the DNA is TGTGCCAGCAGTTACGGCCGAGAGACCCAGTACTTC. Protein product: CASSYGRETQYF.

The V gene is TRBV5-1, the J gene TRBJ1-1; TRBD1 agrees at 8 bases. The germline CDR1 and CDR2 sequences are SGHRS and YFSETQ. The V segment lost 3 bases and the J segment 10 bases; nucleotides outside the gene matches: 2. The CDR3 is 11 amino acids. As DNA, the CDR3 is TGCGCCAGCAGCTCAGACAGGGGAGCTTTCTTT. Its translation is CASSSDRGAFF. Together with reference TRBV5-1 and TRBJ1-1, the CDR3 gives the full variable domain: KAGVTQTPRYLIKTRGQQVTLSCSPISGHRSVSWYQQTPGQGLQFLFEYFSETQRNKGNFPGRFSGRQFSNSRSEMNVSTLELGDSALYLCASSSDRGAFFGQGTRLTVV.

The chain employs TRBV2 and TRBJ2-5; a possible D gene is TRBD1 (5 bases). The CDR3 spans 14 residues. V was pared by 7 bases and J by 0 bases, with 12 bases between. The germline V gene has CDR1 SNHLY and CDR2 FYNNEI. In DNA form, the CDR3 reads TGTGCCAGCACGGGCAGGGCAGACCAAGAGACCCAGTACTTC. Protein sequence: CASTGRADQETQYF.

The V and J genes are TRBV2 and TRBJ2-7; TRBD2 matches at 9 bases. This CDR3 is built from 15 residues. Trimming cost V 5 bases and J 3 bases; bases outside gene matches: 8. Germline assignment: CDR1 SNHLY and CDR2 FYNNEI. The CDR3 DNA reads TGTGCCAGCAGTCGGGGGATTAGCGGGGGCTACGAGCAGTACTTC. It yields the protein CASSRGISGGYEQYF.

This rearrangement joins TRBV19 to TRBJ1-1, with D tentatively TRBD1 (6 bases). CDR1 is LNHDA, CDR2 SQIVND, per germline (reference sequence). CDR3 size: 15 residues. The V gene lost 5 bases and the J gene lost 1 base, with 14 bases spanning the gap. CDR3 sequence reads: CASSGPTGSNTEAFF. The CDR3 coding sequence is TGTGCCAGTAGTGGCCCGACAGGATCGAACACTGAAGCTTTCTTT.

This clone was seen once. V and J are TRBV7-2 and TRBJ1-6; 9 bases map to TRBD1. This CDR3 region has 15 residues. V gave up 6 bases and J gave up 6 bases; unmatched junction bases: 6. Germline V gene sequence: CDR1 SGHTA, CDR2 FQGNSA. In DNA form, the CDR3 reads TGTGCCAGCAGACTCACACAGGGGGCTAATTCACCCCTCCACTTT. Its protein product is CASRLTQGANSPLHF.

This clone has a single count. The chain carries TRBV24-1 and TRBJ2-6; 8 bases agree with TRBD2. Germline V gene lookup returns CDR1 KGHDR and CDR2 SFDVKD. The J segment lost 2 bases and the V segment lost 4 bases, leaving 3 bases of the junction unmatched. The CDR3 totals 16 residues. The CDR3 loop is CATSDPGRAGANVLTF. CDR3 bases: TGTGCCACCAGTGACCCCGGGAGGGCTGGGGCCAACGTCCTGACTTTC.

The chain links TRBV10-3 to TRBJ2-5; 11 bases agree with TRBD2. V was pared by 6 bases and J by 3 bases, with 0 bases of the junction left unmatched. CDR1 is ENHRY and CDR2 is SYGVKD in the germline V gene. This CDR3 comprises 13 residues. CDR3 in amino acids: CAIRTSGEETQYF. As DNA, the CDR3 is TGTGCCATCAGGACTAGCGGGGAAGAGACCCAGTACTTC.

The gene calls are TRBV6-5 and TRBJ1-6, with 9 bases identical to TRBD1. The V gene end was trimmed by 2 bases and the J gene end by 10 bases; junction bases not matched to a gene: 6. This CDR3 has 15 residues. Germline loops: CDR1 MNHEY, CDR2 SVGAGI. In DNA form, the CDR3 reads TGTGCCAGCAGTTACGATCGACAGGGGGGGTCACCCCTCCACTTT. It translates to CASSYDRQGGSPLHF.

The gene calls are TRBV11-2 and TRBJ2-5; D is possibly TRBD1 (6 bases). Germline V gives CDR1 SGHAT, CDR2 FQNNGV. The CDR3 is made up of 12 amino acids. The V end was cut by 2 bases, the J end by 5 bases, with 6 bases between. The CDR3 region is CASSLRGETQYF. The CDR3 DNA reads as TGTGCCAGCAGCTTAAGGGGGGAGACCCAGTACTTC. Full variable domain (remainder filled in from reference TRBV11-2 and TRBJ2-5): EAGVAQSPRYKIIEKRQSVAFWCNPISGHATLYWYQQILGQGPKLLIQFQNNGVVDDSQLPKDRFSAERLKGVDSTLKIQPAKLEDSAVYLCASSLRGETQYFGPGTRLLVL.